These 20 T cell receptor beta chains were sequenced from one sample in a study of shared clonotypes between healthy human individuals. The data were produced by immunoSEQ multiplex PCR, yet TCRdb's version contains in-frame clones alone and is incomplete. In the table there are 850,000 to 1,200,000 clones, about 70% of which are singletons. Sequencing used memory CD4+ T cells sorted from blood. Subset in this sample: CD45RA-negative fraction. The receptors stem from a man between 18 and 35 years old in good health.

CDR3 residues: CSGDLGVNTEAFF. As DNA, the CDR3 is TGCAGCGGGGACTTAGGGGTGAACACTGAAGCTTTCTTT. This sequence joins TRBV29-1 and TRBJ1-1; a weak D match, TRBD1 (5 bases). The CDR3 has 13 amino acids. In germline, CDR1 is SQVTM, CDR2 ANQGSEA. Trimming took 7 bases from V and 0 from J, leaving 12 bases between them.

The chain links TRBV28 to TRBJ1-1; 9 positions match TRBD1. V shed 7 bases, J shed 3 bases, and the junction held 6 bases outside the gene matches. CDR1 and CDR2 from the germline V gene are MDHEN and SYDVKM. The CDR3 has 14 amino acids. The CDR3 nucleotides read TGTGCCAGCATCGGGACAGGGACCTACACTGAAGCTTTCTTT. It specifies CASIGTGTYTEAFF. Based on the CDR3 plus reference TRBV28 and TRBJ1-1, the full variable domain is DVKVTQSSRYLVKRTGEKVFLECVQDMDHENMFWYRQDPGLGLRLIYFSYDVKMKEKGDIPEGYSVSREKKERFSLILESASTNQTSMYLCASIGTGTYTEAFFGQGTRLTVV.

The rearrangement joins TRBV5-1 to TRBJ2-5; D possibly corresponds to TRBD1 (6 bases). The CDR3 sequence is 13 residues long. The V end lost 4 bases, the J end lost 1 base, and 8 bases lay between the germline ends. The germline V gene has CDR1 SGHRS and CDR2 YFSETQ. CDR3 protein: CASSIGGQETQYF. CDR3 DNA: TGCGCCAGCAGCATAGGGGGCCAAGAGACCCAGTACTTC.

This rearrangement joins TRBV30 to TRBJ2-3; 8 bases align to TRBD1. Germline V gene sequence: CDR1 GTSNPN, CDR2 SVGIG (reference sequence). This CDR3 is 15 amino acids long. After removal of 2 bases from V and 0 bases from J, the junction contained 4 bases not matched to a gene. The CDR3 DNA sequence: TGTGCCTGGAGTAGTCAGGGGGCCAGCACAGATACGCAGTATTTT. It is translated as CAWSSQGASTDTQYF.

This chain joins TRBV9 and TRBJ1-6; 10 nucleotides agree with TRBD1. CDR1 and CDR2 from the germline V gene are SGDLS and YYNGEE. The CDR3 consists of 15 residues. V lost 3 bases to trimming and J lost 9 bases; unmatched junction nucleotides: 6. The CDR3 DNA sequence: TGTGCCAGCAGCGGGACCGGGACAGGGGTTTCACCCCTCCACTTT. Protein product: CASSGTGTGVSPLHF. The whole variable domain, filled in from reference TRBV9 and TRBJ1-6, reads DSGVTQTPKHLITATGQRVTLRCSPRSGDLSVYWYQQSLDQGLQFLIQYYNGEERAKGNILERFSAQQFPDLHSELNLSSLELGDSALYFCASSGTGTGVSPLHFGNGTRLTVT.

The chain joins TRBV6-5 to TRBJ2-7; 9 bases are shared with TRBD1. Trimming removed 4 bases from V and 11 bases from J; junction bases left unmatched: 9. Germline CDR1 reads MNHEY; CDR2 reads SVGAGI. This CDR3 region has 13 residues. The CDR3 sequence is CASSSNRGQPEYF. The CDR3 region has the DNA TGTGCCAGCAGTTCCAACAGGGGGCAACCGGAGTACTTC.

The chain links TRBV11-2 to TRBJ2-7; perhaps TRBD2 as D (5 bases). The V gene's germline CDR1 is SGHAT and CDR2 FQNNGV. V was trimmed by 7 bases and J by 3 bases, leaving 13 bases between them. There are 13 residues in the CDR3. The CDR3 nucleotides are TGTGCCAGCACCGGAGGTCTTTACTACGAGCAGTACTTC. Its protein product is CASTGGLYYEQYF.

The genes are TRBV11-3 and TRBJ2-1; D is possibly TRBD1 or TRBD2 (5 bases each). The CDR3 spans 15 residues. Germline-derived CDR1 and CDR2 are SGHNT and YENEEA. V gave up 1 base and J gave up 8 bases, with 15 bases separating them. The CDR3 nucleotides are TGTGCCAGCAGCTTAGTCGGGACCGCAGGCTATGAGCAGTTCTTC. This translates into CASSLVGTAGYEQFF.

In its sample, this clone was seen many times. The chain uses TRBV19 and TRBJ2-2, with 8 bases aligning to TRBD2. CDR3 length: 17 residues. CDR1 LNHDA and CDR2 SQIVND come from the germline V gene (reference sequence). The V and J ends lost 4 bases and 1 base, in that order; junction bases with no gene match: 8. In DNA, the CDR3 is TGTGCCAGTAGTAGATCAAGAGGGACTAGGAACACCGGGGAGCTGTTTTTT. This encodes CASSRSRGTRNTGELFF. Based on the CDR3 plus reference TRBV19 and TRBJ2-2, the full variable domain is DGGITQSPKYLFRKEGQNVTLSCEQNLNHDAMYWYRQDPGQGLRLIYYSQIVNDFQKGDIAEGYSVSREKKESFPLTVTSAQKNPTAFYLCASSRSRGTRNTGELFFGEGSRLTVL.

The chain uses TRBV5-8 and TRBJ2-5; D gene unclear. The CDR3 consists of 12 residues. Germline CDR1 is SGHTS and CDR2 is YDEGEE. V was trimmed by 4 bases and J by 7 bases, leaving 11 bases between them. CDR3 nucleotides: TGTGCCAGCAGCCCGATTAAGGGGACCCAGTACTTC. Amino acid sequence: CASSPIKGTQYF. Complete variable domain (other parts from reference TRBV5-8 and TRBJ2-5): EAGVTQSPTHLIKTRGQQATLRCSPISGHTSVYWYQQALGLGLQFLLWYDEGEERNRGNFPPRFSGRQFPNYSSELNVNALELEDSALYLCASSPIKGTQYFGPGTRLLVL.

The J gene is TRBJ2-2, the V gene TRBV11-3; D possibly corresponds to TRBD1 (6 bases). The germline V and J ends were trimmed by 5 bases and 1 base, with 8 bases remaining between them. CDR1 and CDR2 (germline): SGHNT, YENEEA. The CDR3 loop spans 14 amino acids. DNA for the CDR3: TGTGCCAGCAGCCCGGGACAGAACACCGGGGAGCTGTTTTTT. Encoded protein: CASSPGQNTGELFF. Full variable domain (missing parts from reference TRBV11-3 and TRBJ2-2): EAGVVQSPRYKIIEKKQPVAFWCNPISGHNTLYWYLQNLGQGPELLIRYENEEAVDDSQLPKDRFSAERLKGVDSTLKIQPAELGDSAVYLCASSPGQNTGELFFGEGSRLTVL.

The chain joins TRBV5-1 to TRBJ2-2; 10 bases map to TRBD2. V was pared by 1 base and J by 5 bases, with 2 bases of the junction left unmatched. The CDR3 extends over 15 amino acids. Germline CDR1 is SGHRS and CDR2 is YFSETQ. This chain's CDR3 is CASSLTSGVTGELFF. CDR3 bases: TGCGCCAGCAGCTTGACTAGCGGGGTGACCGGGGAGCTGTTTTTT. The full variable domain, with the rest looked up from reference TRBV5-1 and TRBJ2-2, is KAGVTQTPRYLIKTRGQQVTLSCSPISGHRSVSWYQQTPGQGLQFLFEYFSETQRNKGNFPGRFSGRQFSNSRSEMNVSTLELGDSALYLCASSLTSGVTGELFFGEGSRLTVL.

The V call is TRBV5-4, the J call TRBJ1-1, with D perhaps TRBD1 (5 bases). The CDR3 runs 15 residues. V lost 1 base to trimming and J lost 0 bases, with 10 bases between them. Per the germline V gene, CDR1 is SGHNT and CDR2 is YYREEE (reference sequence). The CDR3 DNA is TGTGCCAGCAGCTTGCCCCAGGGCATGAACACTGAAGCTTTCTTT. As protein: CASSLPQGMNTEAFF. The whole variable domain, filled in from reference TRBV5-4 and TRBJ1-1, reads ETGVTQSPTHLIKTRGQQVTLRCSSQSGHNTVSWYQQALGQGPQFIFQYYREEENGRGNFPPRFSGLQFPNYSSELNVNALELDDSALYLCASSLPQGMNTEAFFGQGTRLTVV.

The chain recombines TRBV5-8 with TRBJ2-7, with D possibly TRBD1 on 5 matching bases. Trimming cost V 0 bases and J 0 bases, with 10 bases left between them. The CDR3 runs 15 residues. Per germline, CDR1 SGHTS and CDR2 YDEGEE. The CDR3 protein is CASSLGGRDSYEQYF. The CDR3 nucleotides read TGTGCCAGCAGCTTGGGGGGCAGGGACTCCTACGAGCAGTACTTC.

The chain employs TRBV30 and TRBJ1-4; the D is unclear. Between the trimmed V and J ends, which lost 0 bases and 8 bases, there was a span of 7 bases. Germline-derived CDR1 and CDR2 are GTSNPN and SVGIG (reference sequence). The CDR3 runs 12 residues. The CDR3 DNA follows: TGTGCCTGGAGTGTCGACCGGGAAAAACTGTTTTTT. This gives the protein CAWSVDREKLFF.

The chain combines TRBV2 with TRBJ2-3; 9 positions match TRBD2. V shed 10 bases, J shed 3 bases, and the junction held 14 bases outside the gene matches. The CDR3 has 16 amino acids. Germline V CDR1 and CDR2: SNHLY, FYNNEI. CDR3 in amino acids: CANSGTSYYGTDTQYF. The CDR3 DNA follows: TGTGCCAATAGCGGGACTAGCTATTACGGGACAGATACGCAGTATTTT.

This clone has only a few counts. CDR3: CAISGGGSSGNTIYF. CDR3 nucleotide sequence: TGTGCCATCAGTGGTGGGGGCTCCTCTGGAAACACCATATATTTT. The chain links TRBV10-3 to TRBJ1-3; TRBD1 is a possible D gene (6 bases). The CDR3 runs 15 residues. V shed 4 bases and J shed 0 bases, with 10 bases lying between them. CDR1 is ENHRY and CDR2 is SYGVKD in the germline V gene.

This clone has a single count. The CDR3 region has the DNA TGTGCCAGCAGCGGGAGCAGGAAAGGCTATGGCTACACCTTC. This translates into CASSGSRKGYGYTF. The V call is TRBV25-1, the J call TRBJ1-2, with D unclear. CDR1 is MGHDK and CDR2 is SYGVNS in the germline V gene. The CDR3 has 14 residues. The V end lost 6 bases, the J end lost 4 bases, and 15 bases lay between the germline ends.

The chain is built from TRBV16 and TRBJ2-7; 9 nucleotides match TRBD2. CDR1 is KGHSY and CDR2 is FQNENV in the germline V gene. Trimming removed 0 bases from V and 7 bases from J; junction bases left unmatched: 7. The length of the CDR3 is 15 residues. The CDR3 spells CASSQSGSGSGEQYF. In nucleotides, the CDR3 is TGTGCCAGCAGCCAATCGGGTAGCGGGAGTGGAGAGCAGTACTTC.

The chain uses TRBV5-6 and TRBJ2-1; D possibly corresponds to TRBD2 (6 bases). The germline CDR1 and CDR2 sequences are SGHDT and YYEEEE. This CDR3 spans 15 amino acids. The V end was cut by 4 bases, the J end by 7 bases, with 18 bases between. The CDR3 sequence is CASSPSGRSWNEQFF. The CDR3 DNA is TGTGCCAGCAGCCCCTCCGGGAGATCATGGAATGAGCAGTTCTTC.